This T cell receptor (beta chain) was sequenced during a study of blood T cell repertoires in COVID-19. Study-level background: Both acute and convalescent COVID-19 samples were obtained from the United States, Italy and Spain. Nucleic acid was either cDNA or gDNA, and it came from T cells, B-cell-depleted T cells, or PBMCs.

With 4 bases removed from V and 5 bases from J, the gap between germline ends came to 17 bases. The CDR3 contains 15 residues. Germline V gene sequence: CDR1 LNHNV, CDR2 YYDKDF (reference sequence). Original data processing: For nucleated cells, counts were estimated from reference gene primer amplification. Profiled with immunoSEQ multiplex PCR; TCRdb holds only in-frame clones, not every one. The DNA gave D and trimming, while V, J and clone size come from that table. The profile shows 60,000 to 75,000 clones, about nine tenths of them singletons. Sample: peripheral blood. This clonotype was obtained from a woman between 55 and 75 years old with acute or convalescent COVID-19. The V and J genes are TRBV15 and TRBJ2-5, with a possible D match to TRBD2 (6 bases). CDR3 in DNA: TGTGCCACCAGCACGGGACTCTCCAACATTGAGACCCAGTACTTC. It codes for CATSTGLSNIETQYF. The full variable domain, in which reference TRBV15 and TRBJ2-5 provide the parts outside the CDR3, is DAMVIQNPRYQVTQFGKPVTLSCSQTLNHNVMYWYQQKSSQAPKLLFHYYDKDFNNEADTPDNFQSRRPNTSFCFLDIRSPGLGDTAMYLCATSTGLSNIETQYFGPGTRLLVL.